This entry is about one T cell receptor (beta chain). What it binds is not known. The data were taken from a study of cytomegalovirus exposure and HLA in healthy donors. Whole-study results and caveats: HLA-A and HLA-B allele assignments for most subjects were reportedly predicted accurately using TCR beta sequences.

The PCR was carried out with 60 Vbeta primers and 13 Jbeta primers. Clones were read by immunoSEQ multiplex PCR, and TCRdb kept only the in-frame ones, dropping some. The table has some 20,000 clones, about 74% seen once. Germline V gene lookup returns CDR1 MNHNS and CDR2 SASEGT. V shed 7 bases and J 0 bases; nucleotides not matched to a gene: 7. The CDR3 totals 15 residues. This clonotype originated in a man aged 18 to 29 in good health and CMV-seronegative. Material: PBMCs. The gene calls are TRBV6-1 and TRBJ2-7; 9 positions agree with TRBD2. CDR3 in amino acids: CASTILAGSSYEQYF. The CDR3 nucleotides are TGTGCCAGCACCATCCTAGCGGGGAGCTCCTACGAGCAGTACTTC.